This T cell receptor beta chain stems from a study of graft-versus-host responses after intestinal transplantation. Overall study: All of the recipients had induction that used anti-thymocyte globulin, then tacrolimus and steroids for around 3 years. Findings and caveats of the study: The study found high graft-versus-host to host-versus-graft clonal ratios in allografts of patients with graft-donor T cell macrochimerism. Early post-transplant declines in HvG were associated with peak levels of circulating GvH clones.

Germline lookup yields CDR1 SNHLY and CDR2 FYNNEI. The ends lost 7 bases at V and 17 bases at J; junction bases unmatched: 16. The CDR3 has 14 residues. Clones were sequenced by immunoSEQ multiplex PCR, and TCRdb holds only the in-frame ones, with some missing. Of tens of thousands of clones listed, about 80% were seen once; the top ten hold 0.39%. Regarding this clone: Its target is unknown.

The chain recombines TRBV2 with TRBJ1-6; 8 positions agree with TRBD1. The receptor was derived from a human donor who was the organ donor for an intestinal transplant. Specimen: unstimulated CD4+ T cells sorted from spleen or lymph node cells, collected before transplant. The CDR3 loop is CASNGQGATIAFHF. The CDR3 region has the DNA TGTGCCAGCAACGGGCAGGGGGCTACTATTGCATTCCACTTT.